This entry lists 14 T cell receptor beta chains sequenced from one sample in a study of shared clonotypes between healthy human individuals. Sequencing was performed with immunoSEQ multiplex PCR; in TCRdb, only in-frame clones are kept and a portion is missing. The repertoire has fewer than 1.6 million clones, 98% of them found once; the top ten carry approximately 0.38%. The sample taken for sequencing was naive CD4+ T cells sorted from blood. The subset: CD45RA+ positively selected. These TCRs come from a man aged 25 to 45 in good health.

This clone was seen only once. This chain links TRBV5-4 with TRBJ2-5; no firm D call. CDR3 size: 14 residues. The germline V gene has CDR1 SGHNT and CDR2 YYREEE (reference sequence). The V gene lost 4 bases and the J gene lost 3 bases, with 13 bases spanning the gap. CDR3 DNA: TGTGCCAGCAGCCCCTCATCCTCGAAAGAGACCCAGTACTTC. Translation: CASSPSSSKETQYF.

This rearrangement joins TRBV10-3 to TRBJ2-7, with 8 bases identical to TRBD1. The CDR3 consists of 15 residues. V was clipped by 0 bases and J by 2 bases; unmatched bases: 3. Germline assignment: CDR1 ENHRY and CDR2 SYGVKD. Here the CDR3 reads CAISESRDRTYEQYF. The CDR3 nucleotides read TGTGCCATCAGTGAGTCTCGGGACAGGACCTACGAGCAGTACTTC.

CDR3 sequence: CASSIGPGTNNEQFF. The CDR3 nucleotides are TGTGCCAGTAGTATTGGACCCGGGACTAACAATGAGCAGTTCTTC. The chain joins TRBV19 to TRBJ2-1; 7 nucleotides agree with TRBD2. Germline V lookup: CDR1 LNHDA, CDR2 SQIVND (reference sequence). The ends lost 3 bases at V and 5 bases at J; junction bases unmatched: 7. The CDR3 spans 15 residues.

J is TRBJ2-3 and V is TRBV2, with 8 bases aligning to TRBD2. The CDR3 loop spans 13 amino acids. Germline V CDR1 and CDR2: SNHLY, FYNNEI. V trimming: 7 bases; J trimming: 3 bases; junction bases outside the gene matches: 3. In nucleotides, the CDR3 is TGTGCCAGCAATCTAGCGGGTACAGATACGCAGTATTTT. This gives the protein CASNLAGTDTQYF. The complete variable domain, with remaining parts taken from reference TRBV2 and TRBJ2-3, reads EPEVTQTPSHQVTQMGQEVILRCVPISNHLYFYWYRQILGQKVEFLVSFYNNEISEKSEIFDDQFSVERPDGSNFTLKIRSTKLEDSAMYFCASNLAGTDTQYFGPGTRLTVL.

The V call is TRBV7-9, the J call TRBJ2-7; 8 bases are shared with TRBD2. The V gene's germline CDR1 is SEHNR and CDR2 FQNEAQ (reference sequence). The CDR3 spans 15 residues. The V and J ends lost 1 base and 6 bases, in that order; junction bases with no gene match: 8. The CDR3 sequence is CASSLGSGREGEQYF. Written as DNA, the CDR3 is TGTGCCAGCAGCTTAGGAAGCGGCCGGGAGGGCGAGCAGTACTTC.

The V and J genes are TRBV27 and TRBJ1-4; 10 bases line up with TRBD1. The CDR3 extends over 18 amino acids. Germline V lookup: CDR1 MNHEY, CDR2 SMNVEV (reference sequence). J lost 0 bases, V lost 7 bases, and 11 bases had no gene match. CDR3 nucleotides: TGTGCCAGCACCCACCGCCGCGGACAGGGGGCAACTAATGAAAAACTGTTTTTT. It is translated as CASTHRRGQGATNEKLFF.

This clone is a singleton in its sample. V usage is TRBV6-5 and J usage is TRBJ1-5, with a weak D call TRBD1 (6 bases). Trimming left V 8 bases short and J 4 bases short, with 18 bases between. The CDR3 contains 15 residues. From germline, CDR1 is MNHEY and CDR2 SVGAGI. CDR3: CASRARRGQNQPQHF. The DNA of the CDR3 is TGTGCCAGCCGAGCCCGGCGGGGGCAAAATCAGCCCCAGCATTTT.

The chain joins TRBV2 to TRBJ2-2; 8 bases align to TRBD2. V was pared by 1 base and J by 4 bases, with 5 bases of the junction left unmatched. Germline V lookup: CDR1 SNHLY, CDR2 FYNNEI. The CDR3 loop spans 16 amino acids. The CDR3 spells CASSEEAGGLTGELFF. CDR3 DNA: TGTGCCAGCAGTGAAGAGGCGGGAGGTCTCACCGGGGAGCTGTTTTTT.

The V and J genes are TRBV28 and TRBJ2-7; TRBD1 aligns across 10 bases. Trimming took 7 bases from V and 3 from J; bases not matched to a gene: 6. The CDR3 consists of 14 residues. The germline gives CDR1 MDHEN, CDR2 SYDVKM. CDR3 nucleotides: TGTGCCAGCAAATCGCGGACAGGGGGCTACGAGCAGTACTTC. Amino acid sequence: CASKSRTGGYEQYF.

The V call is TRBV11-3, the J call TRBJ2-7; no definite D call. Trimming left V 0 bases short and J 6 bases short, with 9 bases between. The germline V gene has CDR1 SGHNT and CDR2 YENEEA. This CDR3 region has 13 residues. CDR3 amino acids: CASSLEAFGEQYF. DNA of the CDR3: TGTGCCAGCAGCTTAGAAGCTTTTGGCGAGCAGTACTTC.

This clone came up once. The chain has TRBV28 and TRBJ2-3; no definite D call. The ends were cut back, 5 bases at V and 3 bases at J, with 12 bases in the middle. The CDR3 totals 14 residues. Germline CDR1 reads MDHEN; CDR2 reads SYDVKM. The CDR3 DNA reads TGTGCCAGCAGTACGATTGCTCTTACAGATACGCAGTATTTT. It translates to CASSTIALTDTQYF.

This clone occurred once. Other nucleotide sequences in the sample specify the same CDR3. This chain links TRBV18 with TRBJ2-3; no clear D. Germline V gives CDR1 KGHSH, CDR2 LQKENI. This CDR3 spans 15 amino acids. V lost 3 bases and J 2 bases, leaving 12 bases between the germline ends. CDR3 sequence reads: CASSPRTEPTDTQYF. The CDR3 DNA is TGTGCCAGCTCACCTCGAACGGAACCCACAGATACGCAGTATTTT.

Here the CDR3 DNA reads TGTGCCAGCAGTGAAAACTTCGCGGGACAGCCCCAGCATTTT. Protein sequence: CASSENFAGQPQHF. This chain links TRBV2 with TRBJ1-5; D remains unclear. The CDR3 contains 14 residues. The V gene lost 2 bases and the J gene lost 7 bases, with 12 bases spanning the gap. CDR1 and CDR2 from the germline V gene are SNHLY and FYNNEI.

This chain joins TRBV18 and TRBJ2-7; tentatively, D is TRBD1 or TRBD2 (5 bases each). V was trimmed by 6 bases and J by 7 bases, leaving 22 bases between them. CDR1 is KGHSH, CDR2 LQKENI, per germline. The CDR3 is made up of 15 amino acids. CDR3: CASSGPGKIVREQYF. The CDR3 DNA follows: TGTGCCAGCTCGGGACCGGGGAAGATAGTGAGGGAGCAGTACTTC.